This T cell receptor (beta chain) was captured by sequencing in a study of cytomegalovirus exposure and HLA in healthy donors. The study, taken as a whole, reports: The authors listed 164 TCR beta chains as cytomegalovirus-associated. High specificity and sensitivity for cytomegalovirus status were reported for the classifier. 87-base-pair reads could not separate some V segments, including TRBV6-2 and TRBV6-3. Equally common other TCR beta chains were less clonally expanded than HLA-associated ones, a later analysis found.

V lost 3 bases to trimming and J lost 5 bases, with 7 bases between them. This CDR3 comprises 12 residues. Germline CDR1 is MDHEN and CDR2 is SYDVKM. The PCR made use of 60 Vbeta and 13 Jbeta primers. Measured with immunoSEQ multiplex PCR; TCRdb has only the in-frame clones, and not every one. The sample holds approximately 220,000 clones, roughly 80% seen once. This clone was recorded a few times. No antigen is known for it. The sample taken for sequencing was PBMCs. The origin of this receptor is a girl between 2 and 10 years old in good health and CMV-seronegative. The V call is TRBV28, the J call TRBJ1-2, with D possibly TRBD1 on 6 matching bases. CDR3 amino acids: CASSFTGYGYTF. CDR3 bases: TGTGCCAGCAGTTTCACAGGGTATGGCTACACCTTC.